This T cell receptor beta chain was found in a study of T cells in Graves' hyperthyroidism and ophthalmopathy. This clonotype was seen a few times. What it binds is unknown. TCR beta CDR3 region amplification was performed from RNA transcripts. Primed by the HTBI set, a first-round RT-PCR was run on the TCR CDR3. TCRdb reanalysed the multiplex PCR reads using MiXCR and keeps one entry per CDR3 protein. The data hold about 200,000 distinct CDR3 sequences, with 17% observed a single time. Points from the study as a whole: Blood samples included most of the expanded thyroid clonotypes exceeding 0.001.

V gave up 0 bases and J gave up 6 bases; unmatched junction bases: 5. The CDR3 length is 16 residues. Germline CDR1 MNHEY, CDR2 SVGAGI. No progression to ophthalmopathy during 18 months of follow-up defined stable disease. Patients aged 18 to 65 had newly diagnosed hyperthyroidism that had lasted under 2 months. Any patient presenting with uncontrolled infection, other autoimmune disease, pregnancy or lactation was left out. V and J are TRBV6-5 and TRBJ1-1; 12 bases line up with TRBD1. This TCR was sampled from a woman between 50 and 59 years old with Graves' hyperthyroidism. The material sequenced was blood. In DNA, the CDR3 is TGTGCCAGCAGTTACTCGGGGACAGGGGGCCGGCCTGAAGCTTTCTTT. This codes for CASSYSGTGGRPEAFF.